The 9 T cell receptor beta chains reported below all come from one sample, sequenced in a study of cytomegalovirus exposure and HLA in healthy donors. PCR primers comprised 60 Vbeta and 13 Jbeta primers. Sequenced by immunoSEQ multiplex PCR; TCRdb stores in-frame clones only, minus some. The data hold approximately 170,000 clones, with just over 75% observed a single time. The sequencing sample was made of PBMCs. The receptors originated from a man in his forties in good health and CMV-seronegative.

This chain joins TRBV7-2 and TRBJ1-4; TRBD1 matches at 7 bases. CDR3 length equals 15 residues. V shed 1 base, J shed 3 bases, and the junction held 2 bases outside the gene matches. CDR1 SGHTA and CDR2 FQGNSA come from the germline V gene. The CDR3 sequence: CASSLVGGSNEKLFF. The CDR3 DNA reads as TGTGCCAGCAGCTTAGTAGGGGGCTCTAATGAAAAACTGTTTTTT.

This clone has a handful of counts. CDR3 DNA sequence: TGCGCCAGCAGCTTAGGGGAGGTCAGTCAGCCCCAGCATTTT. Translated, it gives CASSLGEVSQPQHF. This chain links TRBV5-1 with TRBJ1-5; the D gene is possibly TRBD1 (5 bases). The germline V gene has CDR1 SGHRS and CDR2 YFSETQ. CDR3 length equals 14 residues. Trimming left V 2 bases short and J 6 bases short, with 12 bases between.

This sequence joins TRBV6-6 and TRBJ2-1; maybe TRBD1 (5 bases). This CDR3 is 14 amino acids long. The ends were cut back, 2 bases at V and 6 bases at J, with 11 bases in the middle. Germline CDR1 MNHNY, CDR2 SVGAGI (reference sequence). The CDR3 region is CASSYGGAANEQFF. CDR3 nucleotides: TGTGCCAGCAGTTACGGTGGGGCCGCCAATGAGCAGTTCTTC.

This rearrangement joins TRBV11-2 to TRBJ2-3; 11 bases fit TRBD2. The CDR3 is 19 amino acids. V lost 7 bases and J lost 2; bases outside the gene matches: 17. Looked up from germline, CDR1 is SGHAT and CDR2 is FQNNGV. The CDR3 bases are TGTGCCAGCACCCTTTGGCGGACTAGCGGGTCTTTTCTCACAGATACGCAGTATTTT. It specifies CASTLWRTSGSFLTDTQYF.

This clone was counted a single time. The gene calls are TRBV6-1 and TRBJ1-1, with TRBD1 identical over 9 bases. Germline-derived CDR1 and CDR2 are MNHNS and SASEGT. The CDR3 contains 13 residues. The ends lost 6 bases at V and 4 bases at J; junction bases unmatched: 3. The CDR3 DNA sequence: TGTGCCAGCAGGGGACAGGGCGGCACTGAAGCTTTCTTT. Translated, it gives CASRGQGGTEAFF.

This clone came up many times. The chain's CDR3 is CASSPGGGMTNEKLFF. CDR3 DNA: TGTGCCAGCTCACCAGGCGGGGGGATGACTAATGAAAAACTGTTTTTT. The V call is TRBV18, the J call TRBJ1-4, with D perhaps TRBD1 (5 bases). The length of the CDR3 is 16 residues. Germline loops: CDR1 KGHSH, CDR2 LQKENI. V lost 2 bases to trimming and J lost 2 bases, with 12 bases between them.

This clone was seen a single time. The CDR3 DNA reads as TGTGCCTGGAGTGTGTATCTAGCCAACACCGGGGAGCTGTTTTTT. It encodes CAWSVYLANTGELFF. V is TRBV30 and J is TRBJ2-2; D possibly corresponds to TRBD2 (5 bases). Germline V CDR1 and CDR2: GTSNPN, SVGIG (reference sequence). Trimming cost V 0 bases and J 2 bases, with 10 bases left between them. This CDR3 contains 15 residues. Full variable domain (rest looked up from reference TRBV30 and TRBJ2-2): SQTIHQWPATLVQPVGSPLSLECTVEGTSNPNLYWYRQAAGRGLQLLFYSVGIGQISSEVPQNLSASRPQDRQFILSSKKLLLSDSGFYLCAWSVYLANTGELFFGEGSRLTVL.

This clone appeared once. CDR3 sequence: CASSVGAGKNQPQHF. DNA of the CDR3: TGTGCCAGCAGCGTAGGGGCAGGAAAGAATCAGCCCCAGCATTTT. This sequence joins TRBV9 and TRBJ1-5, with D unclear. From germline, CDR1 is SGDLS and CDR2 YYNGEE. CDR3 length: 15 residues. The V and J ends lost 0 bases and 4 bases respectively, with 11 bases between them.

This clone appeared a few times. The chain couples TRBV13 to TRBJ2-1, with TRBD2 identical over 7 bases. CDR1 and CDR2 (germline): PRHDT, FYEKMQ (reference sequence). The CDR3 runs 17 residues. J gave up 5 bases and V 2 bases, and 12 bases lay outside the gene matches. The CDR3 region has the DNA TGTGCCAGCAGCTTAAGCTACGGACTAGGTGGGGACAATGAGCAGTTCTTC. Translating gives CASSLSYGLGGDNEQFF. The full variable domain, completed using reference TRBV13 and TRBJ2-1, is AAGVIQSPRHLIKEKRETATLKCYPIPRHDTVYWYQQGPGQDPQFLISFYEKMQSDKGSIPDRFSAQQFSDYHSELNMSSLELGDSALYFCASSLSYGLGGDNEQFFGPGTRLTVL.